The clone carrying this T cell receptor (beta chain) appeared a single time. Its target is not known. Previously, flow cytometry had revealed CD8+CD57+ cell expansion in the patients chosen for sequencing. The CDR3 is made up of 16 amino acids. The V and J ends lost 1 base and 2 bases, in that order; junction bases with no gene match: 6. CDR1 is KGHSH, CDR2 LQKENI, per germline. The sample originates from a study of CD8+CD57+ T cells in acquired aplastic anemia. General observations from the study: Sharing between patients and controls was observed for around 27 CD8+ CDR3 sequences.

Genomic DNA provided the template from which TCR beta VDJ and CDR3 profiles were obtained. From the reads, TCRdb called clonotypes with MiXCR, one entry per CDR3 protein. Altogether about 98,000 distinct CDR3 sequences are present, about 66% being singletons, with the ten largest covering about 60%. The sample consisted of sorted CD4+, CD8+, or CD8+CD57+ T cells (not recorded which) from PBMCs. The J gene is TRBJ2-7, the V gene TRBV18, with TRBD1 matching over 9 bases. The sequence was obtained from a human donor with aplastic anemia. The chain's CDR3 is CASSPLGTGSTYEQYF. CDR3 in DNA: TGTGCCAGCTCACCACTCGGGACAGGGAGTACCTACGAGCAGTACTTC.